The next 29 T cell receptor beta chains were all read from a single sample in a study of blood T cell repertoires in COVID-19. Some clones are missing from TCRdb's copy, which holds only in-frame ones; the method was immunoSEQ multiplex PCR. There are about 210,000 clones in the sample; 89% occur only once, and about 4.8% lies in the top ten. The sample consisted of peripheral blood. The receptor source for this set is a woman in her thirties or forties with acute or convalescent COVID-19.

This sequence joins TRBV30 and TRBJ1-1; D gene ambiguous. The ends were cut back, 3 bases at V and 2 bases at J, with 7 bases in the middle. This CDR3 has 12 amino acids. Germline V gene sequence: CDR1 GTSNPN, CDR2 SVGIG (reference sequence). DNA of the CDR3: TGTGCCTGGAGCCCACTAAACACTGAAGCTTTCTTT. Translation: CAWSPLNTEAFF. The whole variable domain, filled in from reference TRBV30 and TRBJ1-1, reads SQTIHQWPATLVQPVGSPLSLECTVEGTSNPNLYWYRQAAGRGLQLLFYSVGIGQISSEVPQNLSASRPQDRQFILSSKKLLLSDSGFYLCAWSPLNTEAFFGQGTRLTVV.

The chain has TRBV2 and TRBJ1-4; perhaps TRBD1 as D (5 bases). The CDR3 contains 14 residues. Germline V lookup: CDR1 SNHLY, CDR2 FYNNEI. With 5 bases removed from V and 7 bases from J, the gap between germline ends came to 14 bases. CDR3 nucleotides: TGTGCCAGCAGTCCCCGCGGACATGGTGAAAAACTGTTTTTT. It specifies CASSPRGHGEKLFF.

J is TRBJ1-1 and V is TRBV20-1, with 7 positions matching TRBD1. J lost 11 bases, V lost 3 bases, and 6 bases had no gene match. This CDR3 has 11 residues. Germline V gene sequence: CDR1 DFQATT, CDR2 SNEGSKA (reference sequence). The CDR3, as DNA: TGCAGTGCTAGTAGGGGGCCCCTGGCTTTCTTT. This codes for CSASRGPLAFF.

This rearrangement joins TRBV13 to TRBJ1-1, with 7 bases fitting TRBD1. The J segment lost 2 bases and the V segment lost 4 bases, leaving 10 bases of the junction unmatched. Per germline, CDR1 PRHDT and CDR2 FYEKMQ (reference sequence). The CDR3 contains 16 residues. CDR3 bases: TGTGCCAGCAGCTCGCCCCTTGGACAGGTTAACACTGAAGCTTTCTTT. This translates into CASSSPLGQVNTEAFF. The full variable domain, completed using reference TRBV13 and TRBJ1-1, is AAGVIQSPRHLIKEKRETATLKCYPIPRHDTVYWYQQGPGQDPQFLISFYEKMQSDKGSIPDRFSAQQFSDYHSELNMSSLELGDSALYFCASSSPLGQVNTEAFFGQGTRLTVV.

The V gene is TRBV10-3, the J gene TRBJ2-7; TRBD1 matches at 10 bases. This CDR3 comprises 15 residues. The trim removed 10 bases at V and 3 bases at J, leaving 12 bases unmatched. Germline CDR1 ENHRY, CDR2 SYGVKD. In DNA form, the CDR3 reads TGTGCCACCTTGGGGAGGACAGGGGGTAACTACGAGCAGTACGTC. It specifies CATLGRTGGNYEQYV.

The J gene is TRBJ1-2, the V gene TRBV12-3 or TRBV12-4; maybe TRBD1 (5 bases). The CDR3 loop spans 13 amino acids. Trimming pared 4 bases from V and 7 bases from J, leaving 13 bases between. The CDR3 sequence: CASSSGVGFGYTF. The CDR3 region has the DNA TGTGCCAGCAGTTCGGGGGTGGGGTTTGGCTACACCTTC.

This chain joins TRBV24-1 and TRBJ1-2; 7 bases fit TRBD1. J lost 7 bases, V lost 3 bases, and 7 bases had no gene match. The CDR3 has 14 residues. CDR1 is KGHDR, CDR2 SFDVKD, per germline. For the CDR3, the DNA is TGTGCCACCAGTGATACGACAGGGCTGGGTGGCTACACCTTC. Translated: CATSDTTGLGGYTF.

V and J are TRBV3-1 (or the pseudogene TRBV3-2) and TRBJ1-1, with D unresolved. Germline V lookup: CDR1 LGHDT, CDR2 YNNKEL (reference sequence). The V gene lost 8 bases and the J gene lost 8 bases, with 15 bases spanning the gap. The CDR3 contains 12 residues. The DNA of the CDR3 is TGTGCCAGCGGACGGACTGTTTTCGAAGCTTTCTTT. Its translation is CASGRTVFEAFF.

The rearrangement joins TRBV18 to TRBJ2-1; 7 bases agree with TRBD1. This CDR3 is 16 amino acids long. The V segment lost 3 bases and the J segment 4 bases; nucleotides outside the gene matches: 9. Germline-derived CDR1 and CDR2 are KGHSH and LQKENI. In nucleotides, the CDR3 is TGTGCCAGCTCACCCCCGGGACAGAACTTTTACAATGAGCAGTTCTTC. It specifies CASSPPGQNFYNEQFF.

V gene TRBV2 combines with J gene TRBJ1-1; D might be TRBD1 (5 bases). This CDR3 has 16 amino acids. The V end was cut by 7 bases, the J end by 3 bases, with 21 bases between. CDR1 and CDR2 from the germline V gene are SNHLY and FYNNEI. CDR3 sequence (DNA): TGTGCCAGCATTTACAGCCCGGGGGTATTTGACACTGAAGCTTTCTTT. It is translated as CASIYSPGVFDTEAFF.

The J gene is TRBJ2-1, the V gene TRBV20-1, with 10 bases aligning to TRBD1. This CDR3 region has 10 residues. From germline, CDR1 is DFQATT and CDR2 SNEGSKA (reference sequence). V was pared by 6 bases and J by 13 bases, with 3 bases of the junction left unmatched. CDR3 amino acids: CSAWTGGQFF. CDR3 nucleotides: TGCAGTGCGTGGACAGGGGGTCAGTTCTTC.

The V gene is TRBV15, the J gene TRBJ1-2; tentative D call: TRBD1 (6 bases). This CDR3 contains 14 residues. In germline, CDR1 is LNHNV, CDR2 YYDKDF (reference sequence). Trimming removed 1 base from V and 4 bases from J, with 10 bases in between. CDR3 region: CATSRGGGGYGYTF. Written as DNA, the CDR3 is TGTGCCACCAGCAGAGGTGGGGGCGGCTATGGCTACACCTTC.

The CDR3 DNA sequence: TGTGCCAGCAGTGAGCTCTCGGGGTCGAATGAAAAACTGTTTTTT. The encoded protein is CASSELSGSNEKLFF. The rearrangement uses TRBV2 and TRBJ1-4; no clear D. This CDR3 spans 15 amino acids. The V gene's germline CDR1 is SNHLY and CDR2 FYNNEI. V was cut by 3 bases and J by 5 bases, with 13 bases left in between. The full variable domain, completed using reference TRBV2 and TRBJ1-4, is EPEVTQTPSHQVTQMGQEVILRCVPISNHLYFYWYRQILGQKVEFLVSFYNNEISEKSEIFDDQFSVERPDGSNFTLKIRSTKLEDSAMYFCASSELSGSNEKLFFGSGTQLSVL.

The CDR3 nucleotides read TGTGCCAGCAGTGATACCGGGACAGGGGTTGAAAAACTGTTTTTT. Protein product: CASSDTGTGVEKLFF. This chain connects TRBV25-1 to TRBJ1-4, with 10 bases matching TRBD1. CDR3 length: 15 amino acids. From germline, CDR1 is MGHDK and CDR2 SYGVNS. The V segment lost 3 bases and the J segment 7 bases; nucleotides outside the gene matches: 5.

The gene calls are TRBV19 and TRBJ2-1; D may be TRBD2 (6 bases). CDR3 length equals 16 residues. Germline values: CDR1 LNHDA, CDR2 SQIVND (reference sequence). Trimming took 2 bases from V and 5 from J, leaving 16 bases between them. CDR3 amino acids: CASSIRGGRKNNEQFF. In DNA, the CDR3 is TGTGCCAGTAGTATAAGGGGAGGAAGAAAAAACAATGAGCAGTTCTTC.

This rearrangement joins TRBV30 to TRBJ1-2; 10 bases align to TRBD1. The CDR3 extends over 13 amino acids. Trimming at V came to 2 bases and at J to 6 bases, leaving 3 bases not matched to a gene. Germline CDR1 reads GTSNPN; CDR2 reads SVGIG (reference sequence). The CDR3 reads CAWSRDRGHGYTF. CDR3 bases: TGTGCCTGGAGTCGGGACAGGGGCCATGGCTACACCTTC.

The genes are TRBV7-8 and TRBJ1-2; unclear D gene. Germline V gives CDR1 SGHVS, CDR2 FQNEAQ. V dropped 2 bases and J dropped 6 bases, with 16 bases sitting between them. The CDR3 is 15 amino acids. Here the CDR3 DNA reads TGTGCCAGCAGCTTACTAAAGTGGGAGGGCGATGGCTACACCTTC. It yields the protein CASSLLKWEGDGYTF.

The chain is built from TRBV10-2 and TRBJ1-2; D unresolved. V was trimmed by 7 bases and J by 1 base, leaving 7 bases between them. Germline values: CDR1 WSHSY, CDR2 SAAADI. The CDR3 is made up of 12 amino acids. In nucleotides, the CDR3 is TGCGCCAGCACCCGGGGTAACTATGGCTACACCTTC. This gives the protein CASTRGNYGYTF.

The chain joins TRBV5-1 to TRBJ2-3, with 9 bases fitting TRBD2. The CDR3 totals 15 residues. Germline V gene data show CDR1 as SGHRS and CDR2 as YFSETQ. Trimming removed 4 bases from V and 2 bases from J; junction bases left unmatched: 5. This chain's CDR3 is CASSATSGYTDTQYF. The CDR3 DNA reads TGCGCCAGCAGCGCGACTAGCGGATACACAGATACGCAGTATTTT. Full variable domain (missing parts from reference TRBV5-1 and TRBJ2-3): KAGVTQTPRYLIKTRGQQVTLSCSPISGHRSVSWYQQTPGQGLQFLFEYFSETQRNKGNFPGRFSGRQFSNSRSEMNVSTLELGDSALYLCASSATSGYTDTQYFGPGTRLTVL.

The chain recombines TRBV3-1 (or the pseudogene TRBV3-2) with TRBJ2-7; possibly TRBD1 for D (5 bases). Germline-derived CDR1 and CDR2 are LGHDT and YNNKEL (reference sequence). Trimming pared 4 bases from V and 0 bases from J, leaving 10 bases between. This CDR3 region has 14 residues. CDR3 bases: TGTGCCAGCAGCCCTACAGGATACTCCTACGAGCAGTACGTC. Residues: CASSPTGYSYEQYV.

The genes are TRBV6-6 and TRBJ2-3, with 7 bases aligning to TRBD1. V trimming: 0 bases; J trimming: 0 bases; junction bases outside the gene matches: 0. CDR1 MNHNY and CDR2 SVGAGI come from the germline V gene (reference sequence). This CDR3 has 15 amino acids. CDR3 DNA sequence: TGTGCCAGCAGTTACTCACAGGGGAGCACAGATACGCAGTATTTT. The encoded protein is CASSYSQGSTDTQYF.

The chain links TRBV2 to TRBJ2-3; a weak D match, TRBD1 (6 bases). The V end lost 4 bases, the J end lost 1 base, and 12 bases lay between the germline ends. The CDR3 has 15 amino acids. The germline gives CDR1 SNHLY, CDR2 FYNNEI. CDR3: CASSARGGGTDTQYF. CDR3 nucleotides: TGTGCCAGCAGTGCAAGAGGGGGAGGCACAGATACGCAGTATTTT.

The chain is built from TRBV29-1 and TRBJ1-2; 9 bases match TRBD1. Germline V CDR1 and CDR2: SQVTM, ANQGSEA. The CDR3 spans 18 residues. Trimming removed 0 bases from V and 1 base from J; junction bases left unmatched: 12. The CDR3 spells CSVEEQTGGPVVNYGYTF. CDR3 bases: TGCAGCGTTGAAGAACAAACAGGGGGCCCAGTTGTTAACTATGGCTACACCTTC.

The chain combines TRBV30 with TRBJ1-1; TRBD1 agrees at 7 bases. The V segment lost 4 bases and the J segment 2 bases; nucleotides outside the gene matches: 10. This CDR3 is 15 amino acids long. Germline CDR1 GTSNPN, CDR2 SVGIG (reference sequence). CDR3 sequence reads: CAWNPGTAINTEAFF. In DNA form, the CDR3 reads TGTGCCTGGAATCCCGGGACAGCGATCAACACTGAAGCTTTCTTT.

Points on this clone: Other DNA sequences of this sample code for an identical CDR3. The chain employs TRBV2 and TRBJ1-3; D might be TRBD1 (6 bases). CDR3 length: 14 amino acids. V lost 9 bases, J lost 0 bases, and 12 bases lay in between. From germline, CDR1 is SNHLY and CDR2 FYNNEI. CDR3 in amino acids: CASSTGLSGNTIYF. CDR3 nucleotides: TGTGCCAGTTCTACAGGGCTCTCTGGAAACACCATATATTTT.

Here the CDR3 DNA reads TGTGCCAGCAGCTCGCCGGCCGGGACAGGGGGAGAAAAACTGTTTTTT. The encoded protein is CASSSPAGTGGEKLFF. The chain carries TRBV9 and TRBJ1-4; TRBD1 agrees at 11 bases. The CDR3 has 16 residues. Germline-derived CDR1 and CDR2 are SGDLS and YYNGEE. Unmatched junction bases numbered 10, after V lost 4 bases and J lost 8 bases.

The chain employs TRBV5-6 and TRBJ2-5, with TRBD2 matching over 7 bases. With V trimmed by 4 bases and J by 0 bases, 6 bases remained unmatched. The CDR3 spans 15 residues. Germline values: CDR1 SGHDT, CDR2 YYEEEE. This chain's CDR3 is CASSDTGTNQETQYF. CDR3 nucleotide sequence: TGTGCCAGCAGCGATACCGGGACTAACCAAGAGACCCAGTACTTC.

The CDR3 nucleotides read TGTGCCAGCAGCGGAGATGAAAAACTGTTTTTT. This codes for CASSGDEKLFF. The rearrangement joins TRBV12-3 or TRBV12-4 to TRBJ1-4; no reliable D call. The germline V and J ends were trimmed by 6 bases and 6 bases, with 5 bases remaining between them. This CDR3 has 11 residues.

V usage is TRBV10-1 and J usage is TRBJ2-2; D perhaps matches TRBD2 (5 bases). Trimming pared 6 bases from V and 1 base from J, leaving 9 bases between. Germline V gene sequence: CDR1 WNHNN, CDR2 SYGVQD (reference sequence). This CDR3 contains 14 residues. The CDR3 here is CASSRGLNTGELFF. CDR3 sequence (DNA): TGCGCCAGCAGCCGAGGGCTGAACACCGGGGAGCTGTTTTTT.